This T cell receptor (beta chain) derives from a study of HIV-infected patients and healthy controls. Study-wide results and limits: Significant mean usage differences between HIV-infected patients and controls involved eight alpha and eight beta V genes. HIV-infected patients shared fewer CDR3 sequences between individuals than healthy controls.

To note about this clonotype: Its antigen is currently unknown. At one of its ends the junction is not consistent with the germline gene, which may arise from a read error.

Follow-up blood was drawn about 14 weeks, roughly three months, after antiretroviral therapy began. Whole blood was used without fractionation, so all unsorted peripheral T cells were included. 450 to 600 ng RNA was reverse transcribed with alpha and beta constant-region primers. Separate chain-specific third strand synthesis with multiplexing indices produced the alpha and beta libraries. TCRdb re-derived calls from the 5' RACE reads in MiXCR, one entry per CDR3 protein. The sample contains more than 3,500 distinct CDR3 sequences, approximately 28% of which appear only once. Germline V gene lookup returns CDR1 MNHEY and CDR2 SVGAGI. The CDR3 length is 15 residues.

The V gene is TRBV6-5, the J gene TRBJ2-7; D may be TRBD1 (5 bases). The source was blood, collected during antiretroviral therapy. The origin of this receptor is an adult with HIV infection. The CDR3 sequence is CAISYGAQDTYEQYF. In nucleotides, the CDR3 is TGTGCCATCAGTTACGGAGCACAGGACACCTACGAGCAGTACTTC.